Listed here are 28 T cell receptor beta chains from one sample, sequenced in a study of cytomegalovirus exposure and HLA in healthy donors. The PCR ran on 60 Vbeta and 13 Jbeta primers. Clones were read by immunoSEQ multiplex PCR, and TCRdb kept only the in-frame ones, dropping some. The sample records some 200,000 clones, around 89% being singletons. What was sequenced was PBMCs. Source of these receptors: a woman aged 18 to 35 in good health and CMV-seronegative.

The table lists this clone with a few counts. The CDR3 protein is CASSQGAGGWETQYF. The CDR3 nucleotides read TGCGCCAGCAGCCAAGGTGCAGGGGGCTGGGAGACCCAGTACTTC. V is TRBV4-3 and J is TRBJ2-5, with 8 bases identical to TRBD1. CDR3 length: 15 residues. V shed 1 base, J shed 5 bases, and the junction held 6 bases outside the gene matches. Germline CDR1 LGHNA, CDR2 YSLEER.

The chain is built from TRBV7-2 and TRBJ1-2; unclear D gene. The germline V gene encodes CDR1 SGHTA and CDR2 FQGNSA. This CDR3 comprises 15 residues. Deletions cut 1 base from V and 4 bases from J, with 13 bases between. The CDR3 DNA is TGTGCCAGCAGCTTAGAAGTTCAGCGACCCTATGGCTACACCTTC. Encoded protein: CASSLEVQRPYGYTF.

The gene calls are TRBV7-2 and TRBJ1-5; D remains ambiguous. The CDR3 runs 13 residues. Trimming pared 5 bases from V and 2 bases from J, leaving 7 bases between. CDR1 is SGHTA and CDR2 is FQGNSA in the germline V gene. CDR3 in DNA: TGTGCCAGCAGCCCACGCGGCAATCAGCCCCAGCATTTT. It translates to CASSPRGNQPQHF.

The rearrangement links TRBV30 to TRBJ2-3; 14 bases map to TRBD2. This CDR3 comprises 15 residues. CDR1 is GTSNPN and CDR2 is SVGIG in the germline V gene (reference sequence). Trimming cost V 7 bases and J 3 bases; bases outside gene matches: 6. CDR3 in DNA: TGTGCCTCCCCCGGACTAGCGGGGGGAACAGATACGCAGTATTTT. It is translated as CASPGLAGGTDTQYF. Full variable domain (rest looked up from reference TRBV30 and TRBJ2-3): SQTIHQWPATLVQPVGSPLSLECTVEGTSNPNLYWYRQAAGRGLQLLFYSVGIGQISSEVPQNLSASRPQDRQFILSSKKLLLSDSGFYLCASPGLAGGTDTQYFGPGTRLTVL.

The CDR3 reads CASSSDRSYTF. For the CDR3, the DNA is TGTGCCAGCAGCTCGGACAGGAGCTACACCTTC. The chain combines TRBV7-9 with TRBJ1-2; 7 nucleotides agree with TRBD1. V was pared by 4 bases and J by 9 bases, with 2 bases of the junction left unmatched. Per the germline V gene, CDR1 is SEHNR and CDR2 is FQNEAQ (reference sequence). There are 11 residues in the CDR3.

V usage is TRBV6-5 and J usage is TRBJ1-1; 8 bases map to TRBD1. V lost 6 bases and J lost 4; bases outside the gene matches: 10. CDR3 length: 15 residues. Per germline, CDR1 MNHEY and CDR2 SVGAGI. As DNA, the CDR3 is TGTGCCAGCAGACGGACCAGGGGGCGGAGCACTGAAGCTTTCTTT. Translated, it gives CASRRTRGRSTEAFF.

This chain joins TRBV7-9 and TRBJ2-7; D gene unclear. Looked up from germline, CDR1 is SEHNR and CDR2 is FQNEAQ (reference sequence). This CDR3 is built from 14 residues. Trimming left V 6 bases short and J 5 bases short, with 17 bases between. The CDR3 reads CASSQSMSVHEQYF. The DNA of the CDR3 is TGTGCCAGCAGTCAATCGATGTCGGTCCACGAGCAGTACTTC. Complete variable domain (other parts from reference TRBV7-9 and TRBJ2-7): DTGVSQNPRHKITKRGQNVTFRCDPISEHNRLYWYRQTLGQGPEFLTYFQNEAQLEKSRLLSDRFSAERPKGSFSTLEIQRTEQGDSAMYLCASSQSMSVHEQYFGPGTRLTVT.

The chain has TRBV27 and TRBJ2-5, with 10 bases lining up with TRBD2. Losses at the gene ends were 7 bases for V and 7 bases for J; bases not matched to a gene: 9. The CDR3 length is 14 residues. Germline V gives CDR1 MNHEY, CDR2 SMNVEV (reference sequence). The CDR3 protein is CASTNRKRGGTQYF. In nucleotides, the CDR3 is TGTGCCAGCACCAACCGAAAGCGGGGGGGGACCCAGTACTTC.

The J gene is TRBJ2-7, the V gene TRBV23-1; 7 bases are a match to TRBD1. TRBV23-1 is an ORF, and what it does is uncertain. V trimming: 3 bases; J trimming: 0 bases; junction bases outside the gene matches: 5. The CDR3 covers 15 residues. The CDR3 sequence is CASSHPGQSSYEQYF. DNA for the CDR3: TGCGCCAGCAGTCATCCGGGACAGAGCTCCTACGAGCAGTACTTC.

The sample holds one count of this clone. This chain joins TRBV14 and TRBJ1-3; D remains ambiguous. V lost 2 bases to trimming and J lost 2 bases, with 10 bases between them. Germline CDR1 is SGHDN and CDR2 is FVKESK. This CDR3 is 15 amino acids long. In DNA, the CDR3 is TGTGCCAGCAGCCAATGGTCGGTGGCTGGAAACACCATATATTTT. Translating gives CASSQWSVAGNTIYF.

The gene calls are TRBV5-1 and TRBJ1-1; D uncertain. The V gene's germline CDR1 is SGHRS and CDR2 YFSETQ. With 4 bases removed from V and 7 bases from J, the gap between germline ends came to 11 bases. The CDR3 covers 12 residues. As DNA, the CDR3 is TGCGCCAGCAGCCGTCCGGAGGGTGAAGCTTTCTTT. Translating gives CASSRPEGEAFF.

This rearrangement joins TRBV4-1 to TRBJ2-3; D is possibly TRBD1 (5 bases). The germline gives CDR1 MGHRA, CDR2 YSYEKL. This CDR3 has 15 residues. V lost 1 base and J lost 6, with 14 bases in between. The CDR3 spells CASSQVSGATDTQYF. CDR3 in DNA: TGCGCCAGCAGCCAAGTTTCTGGGGCGACGGATACGCAGTATTTT.

The CDR3 reads CASSPSGQGTGELFF. CDR3 bases: TGTGCCAGCAGCCCATCGGGACAGGGGACCGGGGAGCTGTTTTTT. The gene calls are TRBV7-2 and TRBJ2-2, with 10 bases lining up with TRBD1. The V segment lost 5 bases and the J segment 5 bases; nucleotides outside the gene matches: 5. From germline, CDR1 is SGHTA and CDR2 FQGNSA. The CDR3 covers 15 residues.

V usage is TRBV27 and J usage is TRBJ2-7; 7 nucleotides align to TRBD2. Germline CDR1 MNHEY, CDR2 SMNVEV (reference sequence). Trimming cost V 3 bases and J 2 bases; bases outside gene matches: 4. This CDR3 comprises 14 residues. DNA for the CDR3: TGTGCCAGCAGTTTCGGGAGGACGGCCTACGAGCAGTACTTC. Translation: CASSFGRTAYEQYF.

The gene calls are TRBV30 and TRBJ2-2; TRBD1 is a possible D gene (6 bases). Germline V gene sequence: CDR1 GTSNPN, CDR2 SVGIG (reference sequence). The CDR3 runs 11 residues. V lost 8 bases to trimming and J lost 7 bases, with 11 bases between them. This chain's CDR3 is CAQQGSGELFF. In DNA form, the CDR3 reads TGTGCCCAACAGGGTAGCGGGGAGCTGTTTTTT.

The chain couples TRBV6-5 to TRBJ2-7; 9 bases agree with TRBD2. V was clipped by 6 bases and J by 3 bases; unmatched bases: 6. CDR1 is MNHEY, CDR2 SVGAGI, per germline. The CDR3 is 14 amino acids. The CDR3 DNA is TGTGCCAGCAGGTCGGGACTAGCTTTCTACGAGCAGTACTTC. Residues: CASRSGLAFYEQYF.

The rearrangement links TRBV7-6 to TRBJ2-1; TRBD2 might be the D (5 bases). Germline CDR1 and CDR2: SGHVS and FNYEAQ. The CDR3 sequence is 14 residues long. Trimming left V 4 bases short and J 5 bases short, with 12 bases between. CDR3 sequence (DNA): TGTGCCAGCAGCTCCTTTCCGGGGAACAATGAGCAGTTCTTC. It is translated as CASSSFPGNNEQFF.

This chain joins TRBV10-1 and TRBJ1-1; D is ambiguous. The CDR3 is made up of 13 amino acids. V lost 5 bases to trimming and J lost 4 bases, with 11 bases between them. Germline CDR1 WNHNN, CDR2 SYGVQD (reference sequence). CDR3 amino acids: CASSQHAGTEAFF. DNA of the CDR3: TGCGCCAGCAGTCAACATGCGGGCACTGAAGCTTTCTTT.

The chain carries TRBV7-2 and TRBJ1-1; maybe TRBD1 (5 bases). The CDR3 totals 15 residues. Trimming removed 3 bases at V and 1 base at J, with 12 bases between. Germline V gives CDR1 SGHTA, CDR2 FQGNSA. The CDR3 coding sequence is TGTGCCAGCAGCTTCCAGACTGGGGCGAACACTGAAGCTTTCTTT. This codes for CASSFQTGANTEAFF. Complete variable domain (other parts from reference TRBV7-2 and TRBJ1-1): GAGVSQSPSNKVTEKGKDVELRCDPISGHTALYWYRQSLGQGLEFLIYFQGNSAPDKSGLPSDRFSAERTGGSVSTLTIQRTQQEDSAVYLCASSFQTGANTEAFFGQGTRLTVV.

This sequence joins TRBV7-3 and TRBJ1-1; D remains unclear. This CDR3 region has 13 residues. Germline V lookup: CDR1 SGHTA, CDR2 FQGTGA. V lost 5 bases and J 0 bases, leaving 7 bases between the germline ends. CDR3 DNA: TGTGCCAGCAGCCCCCATGTGAACACTGAAGCTTTCTTT. Amino acid sequence: CASSPHVNTEAFF.

The chain carries TRBV5-1 and TRBJ2-1; TRBD2 matches 8 bases. Germline V CDR1 and CDR2: SGHRS, YFSETQ. This CDR3 spans 16 amino acids. J lost 1 base, V lost 1 base, and 4 bases had no gene match. Here the CDR3 DNA reads TGCGCCAGCAGCTTGATGGGACTAGATTCCTACAATGAGCAGTTCTTC. This sequence encodes CASSLMGLDSYNEQFF.

This chain uses TRBV5-1 with TRBJ2-1; 16 bases agree with TRBD2. The CDR3 is 18 amino acids. V lost 3 bases to trimming and J lost 2 bases; unmatched junction nucleotides: 5. Per the germline V gene, CDR1 is SGHRS and CDR2 is YFSETQ. The CDR3, as DNA: TGCGCCAGCAGCTCATCGGGACTAGCGGGAGGGCCCTACAATGAGCAGTTCTTC. Translating it yields CASSSSGLAGGPYNEQFF.

V and J are TRBV7-2 and TRBJ1-1, with D perhaps matching TRBD1 (5 bases). With 0 bases removed from V and 10 bases from J, the gap between germline ends came to 12 bases. The CDR3 is 13 amino acids. Germline CDR1 is SGHTA and CDR2 is FQGNSA. The chain's CDR3 is CASSLAGGSIAFF. CDR3 in DNA: TGTGCCAGCAGCTTAGCCGGGGGGTCGATAGCTTTCTTT.

The chain links TRBV27 to TRBJ2-3; 9 bases agree with TRBD2. Germline V gives CDR1 MNHEY, CDR2 SMNVEV (reference sequence). The CDR3 extends over 14 amino acids. V lost 6 bases, J lost 6 bases, and 7 bases stayed unmatched. This chain's CDR3 is CASRSGLAWDTQYF. The CDR3 DNA reads TGTGCCAGCAGATCAGGACTAGCGTGGGATACGCAGTATTTT.

This chain links TRBV5-4 with TRBJ2-7, with 7 bases lining up with TRBD1. The ends lost 0 bases at V and 6 bases at J; junction bases unmatched: 6. CDR1 and CDR2 (germline): SGHNT, YYREEE (reference sequence). This CDR3 comprises 14 residues. CDR3 sequence reads: CASSLGQGVGEQYF. CDR3 DNA sequence: TGTGCCAGCAGCTTGGGACAGGGCGTAGGCGAGCAGTACTTC.

The genes are TRBV25-1 and TRBJ2-3, with TRBD2 as a possible D gene (6 bases). The germline V gene has CDR1 MGHDK and CDR2 SYGVNS. The CDR3 is made up of 13 amino acids. V shed 5 bases and J shed 5 bases, with 11 bases lying between them. This CDR3 reads CASSRAGLDTQYF. The CDR3, as DNA: TGTGCCAGCAGTAGAGCGGGCCTAGATACGCAGTATTTT. Drawing the rest from reference TRBV25-1 and TRBJ2-3, the complete variable domain is EADIYQTPRYLVIGTGKKITLECSQTMGHDKMYWYQQDPGMELHLIHYSYGVNSTEKGDLSSESTVSRIRTEHFPLTLESARPSHTSQYLCASSRAGLDTQYFGPGTRLTVL.

V is TRBV5-1 and J is TRBJ2-7, with 8 bases matching TRBD2. The germline gives CDR1 SGHRS, CDR2 YFSETQ. J was trimmed by 6 bases and V by 6 bases; bases with no gene match: 11. The CDR3 has 14 residues. The CDR3 nucleotides read TGCGCCAGCACCACCGCGGGGACTAGAGTCGAGCAGTACTTC. It codes for CASTTAGTRVEQYF.

This clone was detected once. This sequence joins TRBV7-2 and TRBJ1-5; D remains unclear. The V and J ends lost 4 bases and 5 bases respectively, with 18 bases between them. Looked up from germline, CDR1 is SGHTA and CDR2 is FQGNSA. This CDR3 has 16 amino acids. The CDR3 sequence is CASSSYSGSRDQPQHF. The CDR3 DNA is TGTGCCAGCAGCTCTTATTCGGGGTCTCGGGATCAGCCCCAGCATTTT. The full variable domain, its missing parts supplied by reference TRBV7-2 and TRBJ1-5, is GAGVSQSPSNKVTEKGKDVELRCDPISGHTALYWYRQSLGQGLEFLIYFQGNSAPDKSGLPSDRFSAERTGGSVSTLTIQRTQQEDSAVYLCASSSYSGSRDQPQHFGDGTRLSIL.